This paragraph covers one T cell receptor beta chain sequence. What it binds is unknown. Coculturing at 37°C lasted approximately six days for the mixed lymphocyte reaction cells. The protocol was immunoSEQ multiplex PCR, while the TCRdb copy is restricted to in-frame clones and leaves out a portion. The sample includes around 13,000 clones, approximately 37% of them seen just once. These data are taken from a study of siplizumab effects on memory and regulatory T cells. Whole-study results and caveats: Confirmation was lacking for the suppressive function of proliferating Tregs derived from siplizumab cultures. Memory cells seemed less diverse than naive T cells, which also seemed major contributors to the alloresponse.

From germline, CDR1 is SGHDT and CDR2 YYEEEE. V lost 8 bases, J lost 10 bases, and 7 bases lay in between. This CDR3 is built from 9 residues. The receptor was isolated from a human donor in good health; the cells came from an allogeneic mixed lymphocyte reaction. The J gene is TRBJ2-1, the V gene TRBV5-6; D is ambiguous. The sequenced material came from CFSE-low (dividing) CD8+ T cells sorted from an allogeneic mixed lymphocyte reaction. For the CDR3, the DNA is TGTGCCAGGCCTCCCGAGCAGTTCTTC. It codes for CARPPEQFF.